This record concerns one TCR beta chain sequence. What it recognizes is unknown. Germline assignment: CDR1 SEHNR and CDR2 FQNEAQ (reference sequence). Trimming cost V 1 base and J 0 bases, with 20 bases left between them. This CDR3 has 19 amino acids. The data derive from a study of shared clonotypes between healthy human individuals. Whole-study findings and limits: Non-shared clonotypes had lower generation probabilities than clonotypes shared by all four sorted-subset donors.

Each of the donors was a healthy adult who was HIV-negative and had not had a recent acute infection or vaccination. Each replicate PCR on the sorted subsets used roughly 210 ng DNA (around 30,000 T cell genomes). Assay used: immunoSEQ multiplex PCR; TCRdb lists only in-frame clones, some missing. The table records some 1 million clones, roughly 80% of them present only once. This chain uses TRBV7-9 with TRBJ2-3, with a weak D call TRBD2 (7 bases). This receptor was obtained from a man aged 18 to 35 in good health. Sequences were obtained from memory CD4+ T cells sorted from blood. This sample's subset: CD45RA-negative fraction. CDR3 DNA sequence: TGTGCCAGCAGCTTAGGGGATGGAACGGGGGGCCTTAGCACAGATACGCAGTATTTT. Its translation: CASSLGDGTGGLSTDTQYF.